This TCR beta chain appears in the sequencing data of a study of T-cell memory formation after mild COVID-19. Study in general: There were largely donor-specific TCR clusters.

The CDR3 is made up of 14 amino acids. Germline CDR1 reads SNHLY; CDR2 reads FYNNEI. V lost 6 bases to trimming and J lost 7 bases; unmatched junction nucleotides: 6. Study results and limitations: Detection of some responders pre-infection suggested pre-existing cross-reactive memory T cells participated. Confirmation was lacking for SARS-CoV-2 specificity of second-wave clones that peaked on day 37.

5'RACE with constant-segment primers built TCRalpha and TCRbeta cDNA libraries with UMIs. TCRdb fed the 5' RACE reads into MiXCR, producing one record per CDR3 protein. The table shows 430,000 or so distinct CDR3 sequences, with more than 20% occurring only once. On this clonotype itself: The antigen is undetermined.

What was sequenced was PBMCs or a T cell subset sorted from them (not recorded which). This chain uses TRBV2 with TRBJ2-5; 12 bases match TRBD2. The sequence was obtained from an adult woman who had mild COVID-19 (a few samples of this study predate the infection). Cell type and time point are not known. This CDR3 is CASSWTSGEGTQYF. The CDR3, as DNA: TGTGCCAGCAGCTGGACTAGCGGGGAGGGGACCCAGTACTTC.